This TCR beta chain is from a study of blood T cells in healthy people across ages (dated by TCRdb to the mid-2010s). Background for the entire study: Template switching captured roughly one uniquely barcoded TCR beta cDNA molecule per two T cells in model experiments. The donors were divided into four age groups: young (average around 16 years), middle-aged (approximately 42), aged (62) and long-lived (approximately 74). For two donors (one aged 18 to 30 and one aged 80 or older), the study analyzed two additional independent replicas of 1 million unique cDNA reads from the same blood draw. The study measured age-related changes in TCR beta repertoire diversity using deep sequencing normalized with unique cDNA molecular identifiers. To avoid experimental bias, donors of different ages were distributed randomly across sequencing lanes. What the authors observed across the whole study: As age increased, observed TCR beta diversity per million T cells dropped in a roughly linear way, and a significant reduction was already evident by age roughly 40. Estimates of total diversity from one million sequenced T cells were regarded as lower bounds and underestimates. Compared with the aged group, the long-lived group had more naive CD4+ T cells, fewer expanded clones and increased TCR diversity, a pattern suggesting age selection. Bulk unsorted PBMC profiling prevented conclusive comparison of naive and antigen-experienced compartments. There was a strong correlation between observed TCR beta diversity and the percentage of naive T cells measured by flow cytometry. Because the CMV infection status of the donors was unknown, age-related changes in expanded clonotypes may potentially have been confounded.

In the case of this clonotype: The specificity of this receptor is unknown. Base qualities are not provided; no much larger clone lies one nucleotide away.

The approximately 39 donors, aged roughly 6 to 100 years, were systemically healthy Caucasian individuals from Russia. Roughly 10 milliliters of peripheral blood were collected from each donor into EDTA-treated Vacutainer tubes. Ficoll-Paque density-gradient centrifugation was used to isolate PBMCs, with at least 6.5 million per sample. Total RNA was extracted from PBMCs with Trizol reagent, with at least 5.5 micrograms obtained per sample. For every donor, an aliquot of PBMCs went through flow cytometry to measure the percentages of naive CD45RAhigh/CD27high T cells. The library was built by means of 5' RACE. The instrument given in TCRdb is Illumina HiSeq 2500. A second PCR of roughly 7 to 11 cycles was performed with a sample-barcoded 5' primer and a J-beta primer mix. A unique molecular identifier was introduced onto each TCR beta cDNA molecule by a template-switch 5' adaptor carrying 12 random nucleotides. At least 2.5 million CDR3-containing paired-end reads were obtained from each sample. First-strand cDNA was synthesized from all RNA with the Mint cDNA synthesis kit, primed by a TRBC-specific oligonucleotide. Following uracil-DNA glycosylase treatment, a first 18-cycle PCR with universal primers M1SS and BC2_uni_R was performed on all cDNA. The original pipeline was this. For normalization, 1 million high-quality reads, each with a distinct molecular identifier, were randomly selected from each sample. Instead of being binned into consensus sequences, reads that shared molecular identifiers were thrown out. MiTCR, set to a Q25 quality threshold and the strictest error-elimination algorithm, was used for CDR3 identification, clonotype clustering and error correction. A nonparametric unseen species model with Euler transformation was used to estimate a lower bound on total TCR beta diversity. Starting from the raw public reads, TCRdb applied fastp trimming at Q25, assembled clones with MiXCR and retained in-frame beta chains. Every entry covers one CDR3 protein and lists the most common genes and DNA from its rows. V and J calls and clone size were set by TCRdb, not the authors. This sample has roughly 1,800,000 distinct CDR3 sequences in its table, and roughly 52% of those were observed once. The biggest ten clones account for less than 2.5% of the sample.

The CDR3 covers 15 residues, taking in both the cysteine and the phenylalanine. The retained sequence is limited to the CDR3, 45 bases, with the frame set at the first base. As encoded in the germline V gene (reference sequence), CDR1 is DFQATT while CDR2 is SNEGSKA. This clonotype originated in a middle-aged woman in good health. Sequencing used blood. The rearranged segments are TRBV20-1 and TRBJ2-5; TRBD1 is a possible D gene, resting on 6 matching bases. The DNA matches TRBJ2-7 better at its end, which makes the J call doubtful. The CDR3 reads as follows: CSAGKDRLQAYEQYF. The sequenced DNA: TGCAGTGCTGGTAAAGACAGGCTCCAGGCCTACGAGCAGTACTTC.